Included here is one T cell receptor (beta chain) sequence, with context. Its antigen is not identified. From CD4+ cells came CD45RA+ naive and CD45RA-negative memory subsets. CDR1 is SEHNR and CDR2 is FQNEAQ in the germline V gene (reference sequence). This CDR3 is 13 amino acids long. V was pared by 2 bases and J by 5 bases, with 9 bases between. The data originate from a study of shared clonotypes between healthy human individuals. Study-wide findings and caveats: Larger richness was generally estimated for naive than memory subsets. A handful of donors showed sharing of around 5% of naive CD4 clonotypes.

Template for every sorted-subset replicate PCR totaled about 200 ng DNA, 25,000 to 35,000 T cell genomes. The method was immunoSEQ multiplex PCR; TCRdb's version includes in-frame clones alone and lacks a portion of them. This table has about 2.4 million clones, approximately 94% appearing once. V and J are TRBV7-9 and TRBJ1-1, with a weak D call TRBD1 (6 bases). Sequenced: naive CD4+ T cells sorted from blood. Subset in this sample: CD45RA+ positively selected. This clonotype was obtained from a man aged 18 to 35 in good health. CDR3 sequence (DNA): TGTGCCAGCAGCTTACAGGGGAAGACTGAAGCTTTCTTT. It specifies CASSLQGKTEAFF.